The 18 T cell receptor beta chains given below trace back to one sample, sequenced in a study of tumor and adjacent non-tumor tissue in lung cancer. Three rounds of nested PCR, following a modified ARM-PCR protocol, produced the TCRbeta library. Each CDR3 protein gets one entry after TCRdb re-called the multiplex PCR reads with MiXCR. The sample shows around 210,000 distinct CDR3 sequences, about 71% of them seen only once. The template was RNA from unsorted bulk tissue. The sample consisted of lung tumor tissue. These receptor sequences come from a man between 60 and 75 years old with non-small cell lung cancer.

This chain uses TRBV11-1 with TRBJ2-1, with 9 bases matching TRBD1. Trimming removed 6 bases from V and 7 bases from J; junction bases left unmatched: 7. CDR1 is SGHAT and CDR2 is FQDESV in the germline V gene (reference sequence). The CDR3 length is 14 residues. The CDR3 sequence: CASSPWTGENEQFF. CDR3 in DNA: TGTGCCAGCAGTCCCTGGACAGGGGAGAATGAGCAGTTCTTC.

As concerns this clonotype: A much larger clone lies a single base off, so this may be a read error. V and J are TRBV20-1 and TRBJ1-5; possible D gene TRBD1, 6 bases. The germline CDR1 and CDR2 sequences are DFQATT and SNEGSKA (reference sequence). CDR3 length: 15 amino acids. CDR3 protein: CNARIGGISNQPQHF. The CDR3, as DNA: TGCAATGCTCGAATTGGGGGCATTAGCAATCAGCCCCAGCATTTT.

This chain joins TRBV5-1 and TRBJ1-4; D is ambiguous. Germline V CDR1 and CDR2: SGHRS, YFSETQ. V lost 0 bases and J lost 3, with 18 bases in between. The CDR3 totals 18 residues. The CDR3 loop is CASSLAARRGTANEKLFF. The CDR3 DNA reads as TGCGCCAGCAGCTTGGCAGCCCGGCGGGGAACGGCTAATGAAAAACTGTTTTTT.

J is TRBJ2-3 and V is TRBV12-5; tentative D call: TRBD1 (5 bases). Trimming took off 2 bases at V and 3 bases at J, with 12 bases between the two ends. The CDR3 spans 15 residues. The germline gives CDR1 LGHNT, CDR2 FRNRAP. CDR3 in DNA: TGTGCTAGTGGTTTGCATCAAGGGGTTACAGATACGCAGTATTTT. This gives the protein CASGLHQGVTDTQYF.

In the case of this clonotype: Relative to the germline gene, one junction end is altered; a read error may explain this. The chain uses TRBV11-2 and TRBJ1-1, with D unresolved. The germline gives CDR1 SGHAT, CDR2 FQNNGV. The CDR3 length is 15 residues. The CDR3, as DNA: TGTGCCAGCAACTTACTCGGTTCGCTAGACACTGAAGCTTTCTTT. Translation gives CASNLLGSLDTEAFF.

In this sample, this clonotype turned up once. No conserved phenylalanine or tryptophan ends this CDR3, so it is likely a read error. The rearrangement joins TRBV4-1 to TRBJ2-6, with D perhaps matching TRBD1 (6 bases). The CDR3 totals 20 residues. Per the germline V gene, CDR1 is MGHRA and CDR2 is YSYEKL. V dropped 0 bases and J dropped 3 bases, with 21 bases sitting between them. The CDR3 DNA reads TGCGCCAGCAGCCAAGATCGTGGCCAGGGGTTTTCCGGTGGGGCCAACGTCCTGACTATC. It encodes CASSQDRGQGFSGGANVLTI.

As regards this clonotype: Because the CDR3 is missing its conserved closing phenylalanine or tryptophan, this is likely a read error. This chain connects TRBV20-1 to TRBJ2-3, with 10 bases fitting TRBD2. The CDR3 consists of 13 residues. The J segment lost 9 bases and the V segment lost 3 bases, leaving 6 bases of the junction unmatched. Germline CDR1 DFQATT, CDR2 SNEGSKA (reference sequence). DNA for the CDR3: TGCAGTGCTAGTACTAGCGGGGCGGGGACGCAGTATTCT. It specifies CSASTSGAGTQYS.

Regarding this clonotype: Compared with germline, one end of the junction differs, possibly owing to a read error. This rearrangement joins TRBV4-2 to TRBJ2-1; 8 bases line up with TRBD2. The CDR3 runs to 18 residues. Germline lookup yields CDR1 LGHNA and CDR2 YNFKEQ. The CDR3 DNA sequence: TGTGCCAGCAGCCAAGCTGCGGCGGGAGGTACGTCCTACAATGAGCGGTTCTTC. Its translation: CASSQAAAGGTSYNERFF.

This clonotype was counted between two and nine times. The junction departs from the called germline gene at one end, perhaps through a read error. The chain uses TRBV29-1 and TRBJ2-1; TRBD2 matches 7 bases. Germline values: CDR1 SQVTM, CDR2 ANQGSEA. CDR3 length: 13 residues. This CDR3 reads CSVETSVGNEQFF. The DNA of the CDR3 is TGTAGCGTTGAAACTAGCGTGGGCAATGAGCAGTTCTTC.

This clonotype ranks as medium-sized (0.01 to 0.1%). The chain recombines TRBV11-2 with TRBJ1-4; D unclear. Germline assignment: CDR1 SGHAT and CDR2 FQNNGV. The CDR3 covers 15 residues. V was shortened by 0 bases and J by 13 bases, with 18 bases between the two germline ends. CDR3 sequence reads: CASSLDRASPVGLFF. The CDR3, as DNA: TGTGCCAGCAGCTTAGATCGTGCCAGCCCGGTGGGACTGTTTTTT.

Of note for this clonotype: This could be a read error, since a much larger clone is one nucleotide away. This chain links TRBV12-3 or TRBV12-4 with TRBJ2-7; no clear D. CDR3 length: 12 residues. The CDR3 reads CASSPADGVPDF. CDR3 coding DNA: TGTGCCAGCAGTCCGGCGGACGGAGTTCCCGACTTC.

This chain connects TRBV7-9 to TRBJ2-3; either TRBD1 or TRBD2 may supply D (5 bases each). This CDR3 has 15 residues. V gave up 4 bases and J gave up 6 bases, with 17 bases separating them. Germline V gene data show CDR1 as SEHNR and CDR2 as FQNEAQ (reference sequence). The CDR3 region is CASSSDILREDTQYF. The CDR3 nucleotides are TGTGCCAGCAGCTCGGACATCCTCAGGGAGGATACGCAGTATTTT.

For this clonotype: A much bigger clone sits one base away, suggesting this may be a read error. The CDR3 loop is CDSRALTGIDVYGYTF. CDR3 coding DNA: TGTGACAGCAGGGCTTTGACAGGGATAGATGTCTATGGCTACACCTTC. The chain carries TRBV6-1 and TRBJ1-2; TRBD1 agrees at 7 bases. CDR3 length equals 16 residues. Germline assignment: CDR1 MNHNS and CDR2 SASEGT.

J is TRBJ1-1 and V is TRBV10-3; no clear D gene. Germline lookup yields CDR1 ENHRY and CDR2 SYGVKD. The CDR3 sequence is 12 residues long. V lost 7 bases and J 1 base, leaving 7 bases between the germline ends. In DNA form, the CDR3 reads TGTGCCATCAAGTCAGGGAACACTGAAGCTTTCTTT. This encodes CAIKSGNTEAFF.

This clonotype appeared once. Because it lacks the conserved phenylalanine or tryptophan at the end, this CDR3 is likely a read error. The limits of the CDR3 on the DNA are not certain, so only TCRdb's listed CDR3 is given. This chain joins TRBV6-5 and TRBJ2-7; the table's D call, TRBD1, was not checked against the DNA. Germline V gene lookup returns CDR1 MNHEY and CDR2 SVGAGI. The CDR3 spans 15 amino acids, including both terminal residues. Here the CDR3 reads CASSLRQGATYEQYL.

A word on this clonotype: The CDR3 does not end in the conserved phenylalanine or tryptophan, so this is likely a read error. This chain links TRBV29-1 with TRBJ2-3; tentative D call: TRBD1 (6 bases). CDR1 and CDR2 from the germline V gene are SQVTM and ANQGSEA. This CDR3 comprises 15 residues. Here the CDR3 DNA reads TGTAGCGCCCCCCCTCCGGGACACTTCACAGATACGCAGTATTAT. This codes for CSAPPPGHFTDTQYY.

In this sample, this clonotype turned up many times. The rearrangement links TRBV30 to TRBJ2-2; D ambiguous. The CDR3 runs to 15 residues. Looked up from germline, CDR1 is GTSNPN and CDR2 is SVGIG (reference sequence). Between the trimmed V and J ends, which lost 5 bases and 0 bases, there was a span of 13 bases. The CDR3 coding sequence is TGTGCCTGGCTCCTTGGGCAGACGAACACCGGGGAGCTGTTTTTT. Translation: CAWLLGQTNTGELFF.

Written as DNA, the CDR3 is TGTGCCAGCAGCAATCCATGGGGGACACCTACTAATGAAAAACTGTTTTTT. This codes for CASSNPWGTPTNEKLFF. J is TRBJ1-4 and V is TRBV7-9, with D maybe TRBD1 (6 bases). Germline V gives CDR1 SEHNR, CDR2 FQNEAQ (reference sequence). V shed 5 bases and J shed 2 bases, with 18 bases lying between them. This CDR3 comprises 17 residues.